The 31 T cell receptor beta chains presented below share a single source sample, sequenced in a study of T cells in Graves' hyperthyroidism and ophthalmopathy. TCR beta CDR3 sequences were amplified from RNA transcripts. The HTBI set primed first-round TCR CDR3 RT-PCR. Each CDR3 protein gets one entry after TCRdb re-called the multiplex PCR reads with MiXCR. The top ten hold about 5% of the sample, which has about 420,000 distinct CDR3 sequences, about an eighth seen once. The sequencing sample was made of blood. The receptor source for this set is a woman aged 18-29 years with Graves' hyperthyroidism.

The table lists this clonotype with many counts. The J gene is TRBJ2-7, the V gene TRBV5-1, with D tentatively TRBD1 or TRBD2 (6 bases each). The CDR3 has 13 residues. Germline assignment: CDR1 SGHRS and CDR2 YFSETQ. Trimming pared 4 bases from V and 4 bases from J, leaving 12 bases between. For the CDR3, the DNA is TGCGCCAGCAGCATCGGGGGCGATTACGAGCAGTACTTC. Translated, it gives CASSIGGDYEQYF.

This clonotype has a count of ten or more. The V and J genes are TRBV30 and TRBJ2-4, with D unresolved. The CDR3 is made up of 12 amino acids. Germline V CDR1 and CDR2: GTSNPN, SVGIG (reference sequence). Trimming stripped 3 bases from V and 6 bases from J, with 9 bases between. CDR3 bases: TGTGCCTGGAGCCCCGGCGGAAACATTCAGTACTTC. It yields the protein CAWSPGGNIQYF.

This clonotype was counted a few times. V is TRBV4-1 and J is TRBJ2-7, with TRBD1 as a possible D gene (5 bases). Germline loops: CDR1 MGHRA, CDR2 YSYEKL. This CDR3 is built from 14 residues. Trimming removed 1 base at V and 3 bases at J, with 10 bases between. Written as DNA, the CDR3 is TGCGCCAGCAGCCAAGCCTTAAGGGGCTACGAGCAGTACTTC. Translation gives CASSQALRGYEQYF.

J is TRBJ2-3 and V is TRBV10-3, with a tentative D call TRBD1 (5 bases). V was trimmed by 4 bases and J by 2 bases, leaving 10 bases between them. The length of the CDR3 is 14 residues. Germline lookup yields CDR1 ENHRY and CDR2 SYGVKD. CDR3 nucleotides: TGTGCCATCAGTGTCGACAGAGACACAGATACGCAGTATTTT. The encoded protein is CAISVDRDTDTQYF.

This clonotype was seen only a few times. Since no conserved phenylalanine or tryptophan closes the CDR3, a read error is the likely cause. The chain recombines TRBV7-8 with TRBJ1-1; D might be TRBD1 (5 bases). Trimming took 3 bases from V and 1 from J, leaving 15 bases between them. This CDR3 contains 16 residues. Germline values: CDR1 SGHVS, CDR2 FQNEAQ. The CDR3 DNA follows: TGTGCCAGCAGCTTGGACACTAAACCAACGAACACTGAAGCTTTCTCT. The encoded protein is CASSLDTKPTNTEAFS.

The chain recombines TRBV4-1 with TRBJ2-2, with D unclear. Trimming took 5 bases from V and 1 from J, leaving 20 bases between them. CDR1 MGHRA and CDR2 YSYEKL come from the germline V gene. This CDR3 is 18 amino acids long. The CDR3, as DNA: TGCGCCAGCAGCGGGCCCAGAGATGCGACGGAGAACACCGGGGAGCTGTTTTTT. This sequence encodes CASSGPRDATENTGELFF.

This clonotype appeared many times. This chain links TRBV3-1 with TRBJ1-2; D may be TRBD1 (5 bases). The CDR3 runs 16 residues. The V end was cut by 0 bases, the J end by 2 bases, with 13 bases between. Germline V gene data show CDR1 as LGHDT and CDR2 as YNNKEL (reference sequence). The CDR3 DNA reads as TGTGCCAGCAGCCAAGACCTTTGGGACGGCAACTATGGCTACACCTTC. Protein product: CASSQDLWDGNYGYTF.

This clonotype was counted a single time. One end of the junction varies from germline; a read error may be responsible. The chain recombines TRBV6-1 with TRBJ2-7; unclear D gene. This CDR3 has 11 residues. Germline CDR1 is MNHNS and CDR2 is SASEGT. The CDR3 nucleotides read TGTGTCAGCAGTGAATCCCACGAGCAGTACTTC. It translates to CVSSESHEQYF.

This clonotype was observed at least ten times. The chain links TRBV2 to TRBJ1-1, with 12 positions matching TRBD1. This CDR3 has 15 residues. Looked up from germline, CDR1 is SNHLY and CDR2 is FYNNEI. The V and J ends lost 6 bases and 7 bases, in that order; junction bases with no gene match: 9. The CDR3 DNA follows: TGTGCCAGCAGCGGGACAGGGGGCGTTCCACGTGAAGCTTTCTTT. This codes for CASSGTGGVPREAFF.

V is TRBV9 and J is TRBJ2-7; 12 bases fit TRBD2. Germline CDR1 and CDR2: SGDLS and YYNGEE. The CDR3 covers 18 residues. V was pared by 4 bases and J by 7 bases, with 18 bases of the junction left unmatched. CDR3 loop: CASSLGSSGRASLEEQYF. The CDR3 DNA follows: TGTGCCAGCAGCCTTGGGTCTAGCGGGAGGGCCAGCTTGGAAGAGCAGTACTTC.

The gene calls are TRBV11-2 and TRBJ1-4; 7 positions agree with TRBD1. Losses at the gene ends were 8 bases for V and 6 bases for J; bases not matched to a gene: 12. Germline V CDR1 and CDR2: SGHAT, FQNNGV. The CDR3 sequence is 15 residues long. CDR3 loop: CASGEETGNYEKLFF. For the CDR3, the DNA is TGTGCCAGCGGCGAAGAGACAGGGAACTATGAAAAACTGTTTTTT. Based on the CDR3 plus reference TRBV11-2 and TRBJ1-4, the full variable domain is EAGVAQSPRYKIIEKRQSVAFWCNPISGHATLYWYQQILGQGPKLLIQFQNNGVVDDSQLPKDRFSAERLKGVDSTLKIQPAKLEDSAVYLCASGEETGNYEKLFFGSGTQLSVL.

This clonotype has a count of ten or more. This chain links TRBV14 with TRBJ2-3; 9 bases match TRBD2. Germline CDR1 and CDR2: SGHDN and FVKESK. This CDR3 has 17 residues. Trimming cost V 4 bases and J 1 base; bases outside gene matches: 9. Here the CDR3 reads CASSRRRREGGTDTQYF. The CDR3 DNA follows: TGTGCCAGCAGCCGTCGCCGGCGGGAGGGCGGCACAGATACGCAGTATTTT.

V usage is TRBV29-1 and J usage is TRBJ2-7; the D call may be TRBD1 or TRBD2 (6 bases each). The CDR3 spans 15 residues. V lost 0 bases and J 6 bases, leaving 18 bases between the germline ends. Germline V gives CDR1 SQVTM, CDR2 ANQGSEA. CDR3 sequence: CSVEDSRGLRGEQYF. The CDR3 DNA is TGCAGCGTTGAAGATTCCCGGGGGCTTAGGGGCGAGCAGTACTTC.

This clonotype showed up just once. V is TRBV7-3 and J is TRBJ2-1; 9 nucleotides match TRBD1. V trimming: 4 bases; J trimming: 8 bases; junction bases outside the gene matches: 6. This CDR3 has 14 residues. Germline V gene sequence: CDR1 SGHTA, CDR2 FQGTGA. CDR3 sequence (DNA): TGTGCCAGCAGCTCGCCGGGACAGGGCGATGAGCAGTTCTTC. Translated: CASSSPGQGDEQFF.

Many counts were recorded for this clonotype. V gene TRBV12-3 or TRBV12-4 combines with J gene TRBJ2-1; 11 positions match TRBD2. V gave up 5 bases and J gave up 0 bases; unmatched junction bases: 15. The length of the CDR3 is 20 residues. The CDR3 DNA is TGTGCCAGCAGTCCCCCCGAGGGACTAGCGGAACTTTTCTCCTACAATGAGCAGTTCTTC. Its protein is CASSPPEGLAELFSYNEQFF.

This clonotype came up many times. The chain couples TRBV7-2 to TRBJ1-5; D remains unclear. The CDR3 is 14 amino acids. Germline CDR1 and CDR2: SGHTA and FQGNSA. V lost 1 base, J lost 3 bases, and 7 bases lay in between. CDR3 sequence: CASSLEQYNQPQHF. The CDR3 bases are TGTGCCAGCAGCTTAGAACAGTACAATCAGCCCCAGCATTTT.

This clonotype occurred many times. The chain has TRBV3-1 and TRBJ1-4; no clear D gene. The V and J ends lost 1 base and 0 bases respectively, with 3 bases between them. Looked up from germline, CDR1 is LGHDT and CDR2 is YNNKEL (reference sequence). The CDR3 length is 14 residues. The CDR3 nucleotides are TGTGCCAGCAGCCAAGGGTCAACTAATGAAAAACTGTTTTTT. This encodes CASSQGSTNEKLFF.

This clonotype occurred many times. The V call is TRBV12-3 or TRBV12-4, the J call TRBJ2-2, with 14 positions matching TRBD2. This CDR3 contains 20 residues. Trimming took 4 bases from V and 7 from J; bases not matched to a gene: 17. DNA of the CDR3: TGTGCCAGCAGTTCCTCTATTCTCGGACTAGCGGGAGGTCTAGGCGGGGAGCTGTTTTTT. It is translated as CASSSSILGLAGGLGGELFF.

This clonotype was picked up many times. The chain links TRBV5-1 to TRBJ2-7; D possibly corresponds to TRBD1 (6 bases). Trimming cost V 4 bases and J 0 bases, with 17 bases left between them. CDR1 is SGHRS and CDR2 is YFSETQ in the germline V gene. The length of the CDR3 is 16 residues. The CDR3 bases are TGCGCCAGCAGCCATTACCGGGACACCGGCTCCTACGAGCAGTACTTC. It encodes CASSHYRDTGSYEQYF.

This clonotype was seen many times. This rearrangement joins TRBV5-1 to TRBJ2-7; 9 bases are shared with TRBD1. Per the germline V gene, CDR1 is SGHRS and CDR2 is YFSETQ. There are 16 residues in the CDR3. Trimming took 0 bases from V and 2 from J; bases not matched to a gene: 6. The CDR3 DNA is TGCGCCAGCAGCTTGGCCTGGGACAGGGACCCCTACGAGCAGTACTTC. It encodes CASSLAWDRDPYEQYF.

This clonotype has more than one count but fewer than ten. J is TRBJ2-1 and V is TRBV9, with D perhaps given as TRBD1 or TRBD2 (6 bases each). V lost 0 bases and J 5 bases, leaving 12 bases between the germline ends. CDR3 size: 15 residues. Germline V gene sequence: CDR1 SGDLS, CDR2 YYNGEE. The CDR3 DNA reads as TGTGCCAGCAGCGTAGATGTTAGGGGGGACAATGAGCAGTTCTTC. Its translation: CASSVDVRGDNEQFF.

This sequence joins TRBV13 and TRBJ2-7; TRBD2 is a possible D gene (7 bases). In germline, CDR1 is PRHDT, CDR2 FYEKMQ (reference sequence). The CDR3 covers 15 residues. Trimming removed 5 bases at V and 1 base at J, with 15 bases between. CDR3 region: CASSPRGAGSYEQYF. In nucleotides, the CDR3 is TGTGCCAGCAGCCCCCGGGGGGCGGGGTCCTACGAGCAGTACTTC. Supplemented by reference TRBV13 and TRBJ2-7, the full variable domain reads AAGVIQSPRHLIKEKRETATLKCYPIPRHDTVYWYQQGPGQDPQFLISFYEKMQSDKGSIPDRFSAQQFSDYHSELNMSSLELGDSALYFCASSPRGAGSYEQYFGPGTRLTVT.

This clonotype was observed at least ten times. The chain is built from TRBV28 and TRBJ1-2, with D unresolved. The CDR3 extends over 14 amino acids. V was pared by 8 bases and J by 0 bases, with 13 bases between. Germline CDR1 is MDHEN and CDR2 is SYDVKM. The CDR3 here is CASLPRGANYGYTF. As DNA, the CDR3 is TGTGCCAGCCTCCCCCGGGGAGCTAACTATGGCTACACCTTC.

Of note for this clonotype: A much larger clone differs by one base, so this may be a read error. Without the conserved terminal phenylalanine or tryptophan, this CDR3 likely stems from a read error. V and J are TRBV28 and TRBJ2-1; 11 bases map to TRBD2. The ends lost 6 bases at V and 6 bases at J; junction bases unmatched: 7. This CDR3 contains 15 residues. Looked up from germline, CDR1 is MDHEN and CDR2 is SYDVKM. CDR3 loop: CASSLGLAETNEQFY. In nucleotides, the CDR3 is TGTGCCAGCAGCCTGGGACTAGCGGAGACCAATGAGCAGTTCTAC.

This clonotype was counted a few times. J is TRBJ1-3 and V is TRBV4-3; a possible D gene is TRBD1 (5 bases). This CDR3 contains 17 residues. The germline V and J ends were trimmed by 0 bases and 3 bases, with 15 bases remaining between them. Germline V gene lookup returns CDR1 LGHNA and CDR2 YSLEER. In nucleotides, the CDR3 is TGCGCCAGCAGCCAAGAATCTTCAGGGTTCGGTGGAAACACCATATATTTT. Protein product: CASSQESSGFGGNTIYF.

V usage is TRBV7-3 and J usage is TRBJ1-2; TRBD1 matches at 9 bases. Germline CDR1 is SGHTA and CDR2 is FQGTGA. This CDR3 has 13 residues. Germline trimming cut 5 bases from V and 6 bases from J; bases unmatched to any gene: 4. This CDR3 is CASSHDRGDGYTF. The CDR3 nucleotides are TGTGCCAGCAGCCACGACAGGGGGGATGGCTACACCTTC.

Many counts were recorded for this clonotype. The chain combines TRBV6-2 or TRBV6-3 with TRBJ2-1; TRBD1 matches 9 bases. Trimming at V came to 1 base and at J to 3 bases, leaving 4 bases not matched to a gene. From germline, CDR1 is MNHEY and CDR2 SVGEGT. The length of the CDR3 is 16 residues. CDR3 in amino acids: CASSYLGQGRYNEQFF. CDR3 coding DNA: TGTGCCAGCAGTTACTTGGGACAGGGTCGCTACAATGAGCAGTTCTTC.

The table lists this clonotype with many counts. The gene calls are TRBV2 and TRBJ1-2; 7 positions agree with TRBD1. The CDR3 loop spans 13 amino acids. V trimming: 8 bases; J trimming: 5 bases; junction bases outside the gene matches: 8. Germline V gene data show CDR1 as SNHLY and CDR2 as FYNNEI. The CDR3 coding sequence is TGTGCCAGCCTCCGGGACAGTGGTTATGGCTACACCTTC. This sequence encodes CASLRDSGYGYTF.

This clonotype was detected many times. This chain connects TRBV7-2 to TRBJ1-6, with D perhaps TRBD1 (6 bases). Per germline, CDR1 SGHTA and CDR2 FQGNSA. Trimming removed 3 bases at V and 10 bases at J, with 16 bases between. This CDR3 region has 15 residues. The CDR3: CASSFRAEGGSPLHF. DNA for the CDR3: TGTGCCAGCAGCTTCCGGGCGGAAGGGGGATCACCCCTCCACTTT.

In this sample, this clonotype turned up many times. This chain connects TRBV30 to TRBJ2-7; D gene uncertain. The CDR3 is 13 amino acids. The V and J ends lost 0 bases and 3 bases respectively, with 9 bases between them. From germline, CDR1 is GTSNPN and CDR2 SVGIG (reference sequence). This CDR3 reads CAWSVELFYEQYF. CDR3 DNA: TGTGCCTGGAGTGTCGAACTGTTCTACGAGCAGTACTTC.

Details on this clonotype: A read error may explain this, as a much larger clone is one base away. CDR3 DNA sequence: TGTGCCAGCAGGCCGATGAGCTCCTACGAGCAGCACTTC. It translates to CASRPMSSYEQHF. The chain couples TRBV6-1 to TRBJ2-7; D unclear. This CDR3 contains 13 residues. Germline CDR1 is MNHNS and CDR2 is SASEGT.